This T cell receptor (beta chain) derives from a study of T-cell memory formation after mild COVID-19. Using its own MiXCR run on the 5' RACE reads, TCRdb lists one record per CDR3 protein. Among 250,000 to 300,000 distinct CDR3 sequences, 15% to 20% were seen once, and the ten largest hold 22%. The germline V gene has CDR1 MDHEN and CDR2 SYDVKM. The CDR3 spans 16 residues. V was clipped by 6 bases and J by 0 bases, with 17 bases between them. This clonotype appeared a few times. The sequence derives from a man between 18 and 35 years old who had mild COVID-19 (a few samples of this study predate the infection). Cell type and time point are not known. This rearrangement joins TRBV28 to TRBJ1-1; D may be TRBD1 (6 bases). The sample consisted of PBMCs or a T cell subset sorted from them (not recorded which). This chain's CDR3 is CASSDPLGQLNTEAFF. The CDR3 DNA follows: TGTGCCAGCAGCGATCCCCTAGGACAGCTGAACACTGAAGCTTTCTTT.